The 32 T cell receptor beta chains given below trace back to one sample, sequenced in a study of regulatory T cells in long-lasting Graves disease. iRepertoire HTBI primers and Arm-PCR of CDR3 regions built TCR beta libraries. A single record per CDR3 protein comes from TCRdb applying MiXCR to the multiplex PCR reads. The profile shows some 460,000 distinct CDR3 sequences, around 15% of them singletons. Time point denoted: newly diagnosed GD, antithyroid drugs for less than 3 months. The TCR library used RNA extracted from PBMCs. These data were likewise used in another study, on T cells in Graves' hyperthyroidism and ophthalmopathy.

Here the sequenced sample was peripheral blood mononuclear cells (PBMCs), taken at new diagnosis, from a patient treated with antithyroid drugs. Every receptor here comes from a man in his forties with Graves disease.

Notes on this clonotype: This likely traces to a read error, being one base from a far larger clone. The rearrangement links TRBV11-2 to TRBJ1-1, with no clear D. CDR1 is SGHAT, CDR2 FQNNGV, per germline. The CDR3 covers 13 residues. V was pared by 4 bases and J by 3 bases, with 9 bases between. CDR3 loop: CASSYGPDTEAFF. In DNA, the CDR3 is TGTGCCAGCAGCTACGGCCCTGACACTGAAGCTTTCTTT. The full variable domain, rest sourced from reference TRBV11-2 and TRBJ1-1, is EAGVAQSPRYKIIEKRQSVAFWCNPISGHATLYWYQQILGQGPKLLIQFQNNGVVDDSQLPKDRFSAERLKGVDSTLKIQPAKLEDSAVYLCASSYGPDTEAFFGQGTRLTVV.

In its sample, this clonotype was seen many times. The chain has TRBV6-2 or TRBV6-3 and TRBJ2-7; D tentatively reads TRBD1 or TRBD2 (5 bases each). Germline CDR1 and CDR2: MNHEY and SVGEGT. Trimming shortened V by 10 bases and J by 6 bases, and 13 bases separated the two germline ends. The CDR3 has 11 amino acids. CDR3 DNA sequence: TGTGCCACCGGGGCAGGGCCCGAGCAGTACTTC. Residues: CATGAGPEQYF.

The chain carries TRBV7-3 and TRBJ2-3, with 8 bases that match TRBD2. This CDR3 has 15 amino acids. The germline V gene encodes CDR1 SGHTA and CDR2 FQGTGA. With V trimmed by 5 bases and J by 0 bases, 4 bases remained unmatched. The CDR3, as DNA: TGTGCCAGCAGCGCCAGGACTAGCAGCACAGATACGCAGTATTTT. Protein sequence: CASSARTSSTDTQYF.

This clonotype was seen more than once but under ten times. The rearrangement joins TRBV11-2 to TRBJ2-6, with D uncertain. Germline V gene lookup returns CDR1 SGHAT and CDR2 FQNNGV. V lost 3 bases to trimming and J lost 2 bases, with 8 bases between them. The CDR3 length is 15 residues. The CDR3, as DNA: TGTGCCAGCAGCTTCCCCCCACCTGGGGCCAACGTCCTGACTTTC. Its translation: CASSFPPPGANVLTF.

This clonotype was observed many times. The chain uses TRBV11-2 and TRBJ2-3; maybe TRBD1 (5 bases). Germline V gives CDR1 SGHAT, CDR2 FQNNGV. The length of the CDR3 is 15 residues. The germline V and J ends were trimmed by 3 bases and 2 bases, with 12 bases remaining between them. This chain's CDR3 is CASSFWPGNTDTQYF. The CDR3 DNA reads as TGTGCCAGCAGCTTCTGGCCAGGGAACACAGATACGCAGTATTTT.

This clonotype has more than one count but fewer than ten. This chain joins TRBV19 and TRBJ1-1; tentative D call: TRBD1 (6 bases). V was shortened by 5 bases and J by 6 bases, with 16 bases between the two germline ends. Germline loops: CDR1 LNHDA, CDR2 SQIVND (reference sequence). CDR3 length equals 14 residues. The CDR3 here is CASSPPRQVPEAFF. The DNA for the CDR3 is TGTGCCAGTAGTCCCCCCCGACAGGTTCCTGAAGCTTTCTTT.

About this clonotype: A much larger clone differs from this one at a single base, so this may be a read error. For the CDR3, the DNA is TGCGCCGGCAGCTTTACGGATTCCTCCTACAATGAGCAGTTCTTC. The encoded protein is CAGSFTDSSYNEQFF. The chain is built from TRBV5-1 and TRBJ2-1; no definite D call. The CDR3 runs to 15 residues. Germline CDR1 reads SGHRS; CDR2 reads YFSETQ. Full variable domain (rest looked up from reference TRBV5-1 and TRBJ2-1): KAGVTQTPRYLIKTRGQQVTLSCSPISGHRSVSWYQQTPGQGLQFLFEYFSETQRNKGNFPGRFSGRQFSNSRSEMNVSTLELGDSALYLCAGSFTDSSYNEQFFGPGTRLTVL.

As concerns this clonotype: It may be a read error: a sequence one base away is much more abundant. The CDR3 spells CATSDGNTGELFF. CDR3 in DNA: TGTGCCACCAGTGACGGGAACACCGGGGAGCTGTTTTTT. The chain uses TRBV24-1 and TRBJ2-2, with D unresolved. V lost 4 bases, J lost 1 base, and 3 bases lay in between. This CDR3 has 13 amino acids. Germline V lookup: CDR1 KGHDR, CDR2 SFDVKD.

The chain has TRBV29-1 and TRBJ2-7; possibly TRBD2 for D (5 bases). Trimming stripped 3 bases from V and 0 bases from J, with 15 bases between. From germline, CDR1 is SQVTM and CDR2 ANQGSEA. The CDR3 is made up of 15 amino acids. CDR3 nucleotides: TGCAGCGTTGACGGGATGGGCCAGAGCTCCTACGAGCAGTACTTC. It encodes CSVDGMGQSSYEQYF.

This clonotype was observed at least ten times. This sequence joins TRBV7-3 and TRBJ2-1, with TRBD2 matching 7 bases. Trimming took 5 bases from V and 9 from J; bases not matched to a gene: 16. From germline, CDR1 is SGHTA and CDR2 FQGTGA. The CDR3 consists of 16 residues. The CDR3 loop is CASSPIGRGLQFEQFF. The CDR3 DNA reads TGTGCCAGCAGCCCAATAGGGAGGGGACTACAATTTGAGCAGTTCTTC.

This clonotype was counted ten times or more. This chain joins TRBV18 and TRBJ1-1; no clear D. CDR1 is KGHSH and CDR2 is LQKENI in the germline V gene. The CDR3 has 13 amino acids. Trimming removed 2 bases at V and 6 bases at J, with 10 bases between. The CDR3 loop is CASSPRTDSEAFF. For the CDR3, the DNA is TGTGCCAGCTCACCAAGAACAGATTCTGAAGCTTTCTTT.

This clonotype was detected ten times or more. V gene TRBV2 combines with J gene TRBJ2-1, with 8 bases lining up with TRBD2. Per germline, CDR1 SNHLY and CDR2 FYNNEI. V trimming: 2 bases; J trimming: 9 bases; junction bases outside the gene matches: 15. This CDR3 comprises 17 residues. This CDR3 is CASSETGPAGVFSEQFF. DNA for the CDR3: TGTGCCAGCAGTGAAACGGGTCCAGCGGGAGTTTTTAGTGAGCAGTTCTTC.

In this sample, this clonotype turned up many times. The CDR3 does not close with the conserved phenylalanine or tryptophan, likely indicating a read error. Because the CDR3's place on the DNA is in doubt, the DNA is left out and the CDR3 is given as listed by TCRdb. The rearrangement joins TRBV28 to TRBJ2-7; the table's TRBD1 call for D was not verified on the DNA. Including both end residues, the CDR3 is 13 amino acids long. CDR1 and CDR2 from the germline V gene are MDHEN and SYDVKM. The CDR3 loop is CASSSGTGPRWGL.

V is TRBV6-2 or TRBV6-3 and J is TRBJ2-2, with D possibly TRBD1 on 5 matching bases. The CDR3 consists of 14 residues. Germline V gives CDR1 MNHEY, CDR2 SVGEGT. Trimming stripped 7 bases from V and 0 bases from J, with 9 bases between. The CDR3 nucleotides are TGTGCCAGCACGAAGGGGACGAACACCGGGGAGCTGTTTTTT. Amino acid sequence: CASTKGTNTGELFF.

This clonotype was recorded many times. This sequence joins TRBV3-1 and TRBJ1-4; D ambiguous. The V gene's germline CDR1 is LGHDT and CDR2 YNNKEL (reference sequence). V lost 1 base and J 7 bases, leaving 13 bases between the germline ends. The CDR3 has 15 amino acids. The DNA for the CDR3 is TGTGCCAGCAGCCAAGTGACCGGAAACGGTGAAAAACTGTTTTTT. Protein: CASSQVTGNGEKLFF.

This clonotype occurred many times. The chain joins TRBV2 to TRBJ1-1, with D possibly being TRBD1 (6 bases). The germline V gene encodes CDR1 SNHLY and CDR2 FYNNEI. This CDR3 has 14 residues. Trimming took 6 bases from V and 4 from J, leaving 15 bases between them. The CDR3 region has the DNA TGTGCCAGCAGCCTTCGACAGGAGATCACTGAAGCTTTCTTT. Translated, it gives CASSLRQEITEAFF.

This clonotype showed up just a few times. This chain uses TRBV13 with TRBJ2-3; D is ambiguous. Germline values: CDR1 PRHDT, CDR2 FYEKMQ (reference sequence). The CDR3 covers 15 residues. Trimming shortened V by 0 bases and J by 6 bases, and 13 bases separated the two germline ends. CDR3 region: CASSLGGERADTQYF. The CDR3 nucleotides read TGTGCCAGCAGCTTAGGCGGAGAACGGGCGGATACGCAGTATTTT.

This clonotype has a handful of counts. The chain combines TRBV28 with TRBJ2-6; TRBD1 might be the D (5 bases). Germline V gene data show CDR1 as MDHEN and CDR2 as SYDVKM. This CDR3 region has 16 residues. Trimming left V 0 bases short and J 1 base short, with 7 bases between. DNA of the CDR3: TGTGCCAGCAGTTTATGGCAGGGTTCTGGGGCCAACGTCCTGACTTTC. As protein: CASSLWQGSGANVLTF.

This clonotype was observed at least ten times. J is TRBJ2-2 and V is TRBV7-3; D uncertain. The germline V and J ends were trimmed by 1 base and 5 bases, with 11 bases remaining between them. This CDR3 has 15 amino acids. Germline lookup yields CDR1 SGHTA and CDR2 FQGTGA. The CDR3 is CASSLNPGQTGELFF. CDR3 nucleotides: TGTGCCAGCAGCTTAAACCCGGGCCAGACCGGGGAGCTGTTTTTT.

This clonotype was counted many times. The V and J genes are TRBV12-3 or TRBV12-4 and TRBJ2-1; 7 nucleotides agree with TRBD2. Trimming at V came to 6 bases and at J to 0 bases, leaving 8 bases not matched to a gene. This CDR3 spans 16 amino acids. The CDR3 DNA reads as TGTGCCAGCAGCCGAGTAGCGGGCCACTCCTACAATGAGCAGTTCTTC. This encodes CASSRVAGHSYNEQFF.

This clonotype was detected a few times. The chain links TRBV19 to TRBJ1-1; 8 nucleotides match TRBD1. There are 15 residues in the CDR3. V lost 3 bases and J lost 7; bases outside the gene matches: 10. Germline V gene data show CDR1 as LNHDA and CDR2 as SQIVND (reference sequence). In DNA, the CDR3 is TGTGCCAGTAGTATCCGGACAGGGACATTACGTGAAGCTTTCTTT. This codes for CASSIRTGTLREAFF. Supplemented by reference TRBV19 and TRBJ1-1, the full variable domain reads DGGITQSPKYLFRKEGQNVTLSCEQNLNHDAMYWYRQDPGQGLRLIYYSQIVNDFQKGDIAEGYSVSREKKESFPLTVTSAQKNPTAFYLCASSIRTGTLREAFFGQGTRLTVV.

With regard to this clonotype: One end of the junction is discordant with germline, which a read error may explain. This sequence joins TRBV7-9 and TRBJ1-5; TRBD1 matches 7 bases. The CDR3 runs 15 residues. Per germline, CDR1 SEHNR and CDR2 FQNEAQ (reference sequence). The CDR3 here is CATSGEQGPNQPQHF. CDR3 coding DNA: TGTGCCACCAGCGGTGAACAGGGGCCAAATCAGCCCCAGCATTTT.

At least ten counts were recorded for this clonotype. The chain uses TRBV28 and TRBJ2-1; TRBD2 matches 13 bases. The CDR3 is 18 amino acids. CDR1 is MDHEN, CDR2 SYDVKM, per germline. The V and J ends lost 6 bases and 6 bases, in that order; junction bases with no gene match: 14. In nucleotides, the CDR3 is TGTGCCAGCAGAAGCGGGACTAGCGGGATTGAAGGGGCCAATGAGCAGTTCTTC. Protein: CASRSGTSGIEGANEQFF.

Comments on this clonotype: This may be a read error: a much more frequent sequence differs by one nucleotide. Since no conserved phenylalanine or tryptophan closes the CDR3, a read error is the likely cause. This chain links TRBV2 with TRBJ2-1, with a possible D match to TRBD2 (6 bases). The CDR3 contains 15 residues. In germline, CDR1 is SNHLY, CDR2 FYNNEI. Trimming took 2 bases from V and 6 from J, leaving 14 bases between them. The CDR3 reads CASSELRDGFNEQFL. The CDR3 nucleotides are TGTGCCAGCAGTGAACTGCGGGATGGTTTCAATGAGCAGTTCCTC.

The chain uses TRBV27 and TRBJ2-5; tentatively, D is TRBD2 (5 bases). The V and J ends lost 6 bases and 7 bases respectively, with 9 bases between them. The germline gives CDR1 MNHEY, CDR2 SMNVEV (reference sequence). The CDR3 loop spans 11 amino acids. The CDR3 DNA sequence: TGTGCCAGCAGGTCGGCGGGGACCCAGTACTTC. Translated, it gives CASRSAGTQYF.

This clonotype has at least ten counts. The rearrangement joins TRBV7-9 to TRBJ2-1; 7 bases align to TRBD1. The CDR3 has 14 residues. V shed 2 bases, J shed 6 bases, and the junction held 4 bases outside the gene matches. Germline V gene lookup returns CDR1 SEHNR and CDR2 FQNEAQ (reference sequence). The CDR3: CASSLIRGSNEQFF. The CDR3 DNA reads as TGTGCCAGCAGCTTAATCAGGGGGTCCAATGAGCAGTTCTTC.

In its sample, this clonotype was seen many times. The rearrangement links TRBV28 to TRBJ2-3; no firm D call. Looked up from germline, CDR1 is MDHEN and CDR2 is SYDVKM. The CDR3 extends over 12 amino acids. The ends were cut back, 4 bases at V and 4 bases at J, with 6 bases in the middle. The CDR3 sequence is CASSYKADTQYF. DNA of the CDR3: TGTGCCAGCAGTTACAAGGCAGATACGCAGTATTTT.

The chain uses TRBV27 and TRBJ1-1; D gene ambiguous. The length of the CDR3 is 13 residues. Trimming shortened V by 2 bases and J by 5 bases, and 9 bases separated the two germline ends. Germline CDR1 MNHEY, CDR2 SMNVEV (reference sequence). The CDR3 loop reads CASSLAGITEAFF. For the CDR3, the DNA is TGTGCCAGCAGTTTAGCAGGCATAACTGAAGCTTTCTTT.

Ten or more counts support this clonotype. This chain links TRBV28 with TRBJ1-1; 9 nucleotides line up with TRBD1. Trimming removed 8 bases from V and 5 bases from J; junction bases left unmatched: 6. There are 13 residues in the CDR3. The V gene's germline CDR1 is MDHEN and CDR2 SYDVKM. The CDR3 protein is CASRDREKTEAFF. Here the CDR3 DNA reads TGTGCCAGCCGGGACAGGGAGAAGACTGAAGCTTTCTTT.

In this sample, this clonotype turned up a few times. This sequence joins TRBV4-1 and TRBJ2-5; 7 bases map to TRBD2. Germline V gives CDR1 MGHRA, CDR2 YSYEKL. The CDR3 covers 15 residues. V lost 0 bases, J lost 5 bases, and 6 bases stayed unmatched. The CDR3 spells CASSQDEAGVETQYF. DNA for the CDR3: TGCGCCAGCAGCCAAGATGAGGCGGGAGTGGAGACCCAGTACTTC.

This sequence joins TRBV2 and TRBJ1-4; no reliable D call. Germline CDR1 SNHLY, CDR2 FYNNEI. CDR3 length: 15 amino acids. The V end was cut by 6 bases, the J end by 5 bases, with 16 bases between. This chain's CDR3 is CASSLNSGGNEKLFF. The CDR3 DNA reads TGTGCCAGCAGCCTAAACAGCGGCGGGAATGAAAAACTGTTTTTT.

This rearrangement joins TRBV11-2 to TRBJ1-1; no clear D. The CDR3 covers 15 residues. CDR1 SGHAT and CDR2 FQNNGV come from the germline V gene. V lost 5 bases to trimming and J lost 5 bases, with 18 bases between them. The CDR3 loop is CASSQEVEVETEAFF. The CDR3 DNA sequence: TGTGCCAGCAGCCAAGAAGTAGAGGTAGAGACTGAAGCTTTCTTT. Full variable domain (rest looked up from reference TRBV11-2 and TRBJ1-1): EAGVAQSPRYKIIEKRQSVAFWCNPISGHATLYWYQQILGQGPKLLIQFQNNGVVDDSQLPKDRFSAERLKGVDSTLKIQPAKLEDSAVYLCASSQEVEVETEAFFGQGTRLTVV.